This TCR beta chain was documented in a study of identical twins. Overall study findings and caveats: One should note that invariant MAIT and iNKT cells could partly confound zero-insertion analyses. Excess low generation probability was seen in twin-shared out-of-frame alpha sequences.

This CDR3 has 12 residues. Germline trimming cut 3 bases from V and 8 bases from J; bases unmatched to any gene: 3. Germline CDR1 reads DFQATT; CDR2 reads SNEGSKA (reference sequence). Template switching supplied a universal primer site; unique molecular identifiers were carried on the cDNA. TCRdb ran MiXCR on the 5' RACE reads and lists one entry per CDR3 protein. The table lists hundreds of thousands of distinct CDR3 sequences, roughly an eighth of them singletons. This clonotype occurred many times. Its antigen remains unidentified. Another study also made use of these data, one on yellow fever vaccine responses in identical twins.

Sequencing was performed on PBMCs. The receptor comes from a woman aged 18 to 35 in good health. The chain is built from TRBV20-1 and TRBJ1-4, with TRBD1 matching 7 bases. CDR3 sequence: CSARQGGEKLFF. CDR3 DNA: TGCAGTGCTAGGCAGGGGGGAGAAAAACTGTTTTTT.